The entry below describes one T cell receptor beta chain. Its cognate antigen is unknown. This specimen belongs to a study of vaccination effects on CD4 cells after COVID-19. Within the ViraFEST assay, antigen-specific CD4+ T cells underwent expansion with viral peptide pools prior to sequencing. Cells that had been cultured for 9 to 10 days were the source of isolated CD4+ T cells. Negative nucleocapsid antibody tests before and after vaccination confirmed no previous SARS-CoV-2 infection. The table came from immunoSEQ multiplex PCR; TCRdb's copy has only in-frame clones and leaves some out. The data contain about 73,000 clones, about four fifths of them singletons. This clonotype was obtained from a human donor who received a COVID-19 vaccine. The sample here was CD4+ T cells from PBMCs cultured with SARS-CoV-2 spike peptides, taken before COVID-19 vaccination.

CDR3 in amino acids: CASSLARRESYGYTF. In DNA form, the CDR3 reads TGTGCCAGCAGCTTGGCCCGGAGGGAAAGCTATGGCTACACCTTC. The rearrangement uses TRBV5-4 and TRBJ1-2; D call uncertain. The CDR3 consists of 15 residues. The germline gives CDR1 SGHNT, CDR2 YYREEE (reference sequence). Trimming stripped 0 bases from V and 4 bases from J, with 13 bases between.